This T cell receptor beta chain came from a study of blood T cell repertoires in COVID-19 (dated by TCRdb to about 2020). Background on the whole study: Samples from collaborators originated in the United States, Italy and Spain and spanned both the acute and convalescent phases of COVID-19. The prospective study material was composed of cDNA or gDNA derived from T cells, B-cell-depleted T cells, or PBMCs. The dataset comprised deeply sampled blood TCRbeta repertoires from subjects exposed to, actively infected with, or recovered from COVID-19. A freely available public database, intended as a resource for researchers studying the immune response to SARS-CoV-2, is where the repertoires were released. The samples were drawn from two sources: the first 160 participants of the ongoing ImmuneRACE study, and about 1,300 subjects contributed by 6 global collaborators. Sample metadata almost always included a de-identified subject ID, COVID-19 status, age in years and sex. Where available, HLA class I and class II types were taken from metadata supplied by the sample provider and were not determined by assay-based typing.

This clone appeared once. The target of this receptor is not known. No qualities accompany the bases; no much larger clone lies one base away. Whole blood was collected in K2EDTA tubes by collaborating institutions according to the institutions' own protocols. For TCRbeta analysis, collaborators shipped samples as frozen whole blood, isolated PBMCs, or DNA extracted from either of those sample types. Summary of the overall study and its limitations: How much clinical and demographic metadata was included differed by source and by participant, and the metadata was provided uncurated.

V and J lose 3 bases and 5 bases, and a span of 11 bases separates them. From the germline V gene, CDR1 is SNHLY and CDR2 is FYNNEI. The CDR3, from cysteine to phenylalanine, totals 14 residues. Only the CDR3 DNA stays, 42 bases, in frame from base 1. TCRbeta CDR3 regions were amplified from genomic DNA by means of the immunoSEQ Assay, a bias-controlled multiplex PCR. As for the original processing: Nucleated cell counts per sample were estimated from amplification of reference gene primers within the assay. Sequence reads were collapsed and filtered to measure the absolute abundance of every unique TCRbeta CDR3 rearrangement. For each sample, productive Simpson clonality was calculated by taking the square root of Simpson's diversity index across productive rearrangements. Not all clones reach the TCRdb copy of this immuneACCESS table, which keeps in-frame sequences only. Checked studies attribute under half of the gap to unresolved V genes and leave the rest unexplained. That table furnishes V, J and clone size, whereas the DNA furnished D and trimming. The table for this sample lists around 65,000 clones; 75% to 85% of them were counted only once. The ten largest clones capture 10% to 15% of the sample.

This clonotype originated in a human donor in a cohort sampled during active COVID-19. The sample consisted of peripheral blood. This chain joins TRBV2 to TRBJ1-5; too little of a D gene remains to name it. The bases read TGTGCCAGCAGTGAGAAAGTTGGCTATCAGCCCCAGCATTTT. The resulting protein is CASSEKVGYQPQHF.